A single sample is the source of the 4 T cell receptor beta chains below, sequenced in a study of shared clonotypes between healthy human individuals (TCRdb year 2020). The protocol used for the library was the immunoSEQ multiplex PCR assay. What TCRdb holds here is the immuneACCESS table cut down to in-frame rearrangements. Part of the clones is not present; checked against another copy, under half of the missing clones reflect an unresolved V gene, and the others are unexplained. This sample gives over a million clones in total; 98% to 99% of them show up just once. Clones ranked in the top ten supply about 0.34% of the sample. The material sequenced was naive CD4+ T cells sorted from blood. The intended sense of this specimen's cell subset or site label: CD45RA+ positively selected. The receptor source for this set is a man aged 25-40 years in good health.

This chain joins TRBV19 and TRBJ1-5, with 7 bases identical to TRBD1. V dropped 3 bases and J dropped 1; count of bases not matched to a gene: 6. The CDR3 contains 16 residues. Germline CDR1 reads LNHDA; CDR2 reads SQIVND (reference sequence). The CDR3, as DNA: TGTGCCAGTAGTATCCCGACAGGGAGGAGCAATCAGCCCCAGCATTTT. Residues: CASSIPTGRSNQPQHF.

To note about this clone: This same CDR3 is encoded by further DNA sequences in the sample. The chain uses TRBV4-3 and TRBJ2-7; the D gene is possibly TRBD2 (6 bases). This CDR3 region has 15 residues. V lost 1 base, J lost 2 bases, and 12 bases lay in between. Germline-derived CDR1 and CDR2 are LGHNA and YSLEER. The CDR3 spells CASSQVAGQAYEQYF. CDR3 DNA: TGCGCCAGCAGCCAAGTGGCGGGGCAGGCCTACGAGCAGTACTTC.

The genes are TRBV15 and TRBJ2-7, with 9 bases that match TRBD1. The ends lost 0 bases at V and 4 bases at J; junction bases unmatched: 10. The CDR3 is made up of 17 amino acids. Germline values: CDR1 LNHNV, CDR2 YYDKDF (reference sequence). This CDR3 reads CATSRDLLGQGSYEQYF. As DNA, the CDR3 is TGTGCCACCAGCAGAGATCTTCTCGGACAGGGGAGTTACGAGCAGTACTTC. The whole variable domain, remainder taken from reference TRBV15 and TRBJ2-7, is DAMVIQNPRYQVTQFGKPVTLSCSQTLNHNVMYWYQQKSSQAPKLLFHYYDKDFNNEADTPDNFQSRRPNTSFCFLDIRSPGLGDTAMYLCATSRDLLGQGSYEQYFGPGTRLTVT.

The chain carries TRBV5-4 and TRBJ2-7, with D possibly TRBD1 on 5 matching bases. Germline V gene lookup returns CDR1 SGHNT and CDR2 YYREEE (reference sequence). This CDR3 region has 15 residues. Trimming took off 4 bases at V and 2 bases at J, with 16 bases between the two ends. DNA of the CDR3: TGTGCCAGCAGCCTCGACAGTTCACCCCCCTACGAGCAGTACTTC. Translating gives CASSLDSSPPYEQYF.